This TCR beta chain is from a study of lymphopenia after photon versus proton radiotherapy. Here immunoSEQ multiplex PCR was the method, and the copy in TCRdb shows in-frame clones only, minus some. The sample shows 25,000 to 30,000 clones, approximately 87% of them seen only once. V shed 6 bases and J shed 1 base, with 9 bases lying between them. Germline CDR1 reads SQVTM; CDR2 reads ANQGSEA. The CDR3 is 13 amino acids. With regard to this clone: The antigen is not known.

The study's findings and limits: Better survival with proton therapy was suggested as possible, not demonstrated. Larger post-nadir TCR diversity loss correlated inversely with survival in deceased patients. After lymphocyte nadir, photon-treated repertoires showed oligoclonal expansion, especially CD8+ Temra.

Sequenced here: peripheral blood, sampled from a patient treated with proton-based radiotherapy. The TCR was taken from a woman aged 55-70 years with cholangiocarcinoma. Some clones in this sample may be carry-over from other donors' samples. The J gene is TRBJ2-2, the V gene TRBV29-1, with D perhaps TRBD1 or TRBD2 (6 bases each). CDR3 nucleotides: TGCAGCGTCCGGGGGCAGAACACCGGGGAGCTGTTTTTT. It translates to CSVRGQNTGELFF.